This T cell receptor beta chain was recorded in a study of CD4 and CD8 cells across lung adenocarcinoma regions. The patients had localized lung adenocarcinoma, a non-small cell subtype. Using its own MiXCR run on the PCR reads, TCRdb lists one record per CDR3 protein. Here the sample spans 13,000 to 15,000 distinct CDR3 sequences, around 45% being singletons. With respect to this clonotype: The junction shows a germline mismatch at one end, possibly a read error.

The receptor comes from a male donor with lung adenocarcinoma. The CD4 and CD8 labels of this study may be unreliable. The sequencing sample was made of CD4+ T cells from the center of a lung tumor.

CDR3 sequence reads: CASRLQAGITDAQYF. CDR3 in DNA: TGTGCCAGCAGACTCCAGGCCGGAATCACAGATGCGCAGTATTTT. V and J are TRBV6-1 and TRBJ2-3; D gene ambiguous. CDR1 is MNHNS, CDR2 SASEGT, per germline. The CDR3 consists of 15 residues.